This T cell receptor beta chain was retrieved from a study of cytomegalovirus exposure and HLA in healthy donors. The primer mix had 60 Vbeta and 13 Jbeta primers. TCRdb keeps only in-frame clones here, not all; method: immunoSEQ multiplex PCR. This sample yields about 160,000 clones, of which roughly 70% are seen a single time; roughly 3% belongs to the top ten. For this clone: Antigen specificity is unknown.

Overall study results and limits: Rarity characterized most TCR sequences, yet some public TCRs appeared in many donors. A prior analysis recorded that most TCR beta V segments were productive about 87% or about 30% of the time. The authors listed 164 TCR beta chains as cytomegalovirus-associated.

Trimming pared 6 bases from V and 0 bases from J, leaving 12 bases between. The CDR3 length is 13 residues. Germline V gene lookup returns CDR1 SQVTM and CDR2 ANQGSEA. The sequence came from a woman in her twenties or thirties in good health and CMV-seronegative. The sample taken for sequencing was PBMCs. The chain employs TRBV29-1 and TRBJ2-7, with D possibly matching TRBD2 (5 bases). The CDR3 protein is CSVQDRGSYEQYF. CDR3 coding DNA: TGCAGCGTCCAAGACCGGGGCTCCTACGAGCAGTACTTC.